These 23 T cell receptor beta chains share one sample of origin, sequenced in a study of T cell responses to AZD1222 COVID-19 vaccine. Some clones are missing from TCRdb's copy, which holds only in-frame ones; the method was immunoSEQ multiplex PCR. The sample comprises approximately 160,000 clones, 85% to 95% of which are singletons, and 5.1% rests with the top ten. Source: peripheral blood, taken 28 days after the second AZD1222 dose. Receptors originate from an adult who received the AZD1222 COVID-19 vaccine.

The chain joins TRBV2 to TRBJ1-3; no firm D call. The ends were cut back, 1 base at V and 0 bases at J, with 7 bases in the middle. The CDR3 has 15 residues. From germline, CDR1 is SNHLY and CDR2 FYNNEI. The CDR3 DNA follows: TGTGCCAGCAGTGAAGAACAGCTCTCTGGAAACACCATATATTTT. Encoded protein: CASSEEQLSGNTIYF.

This sequence joins TRBV28 and TRBJ1-5; D not certain. CDR3 length: 14 residues. V lost 2 bases, J lost 3 bases, and 8 bases lay in between. CDR1 is MDHEN, CDR2 SYDVKM, per germline. CDR3 loop: CASSLETLNQPQHF. Here the CDR3 DNA reads TGTGCCAGCAGTTTAGAGACCCTCAATCAGCCCCAGCATTTT.

The chain carries TRBV2 and TRBJ1-5; 9 bases map to TRBD1. The trim removed 4 bases at V and 1 base at J, leaving 14 bases unmatched. The germline gives CDR1 SNHLY, CDR2 FYNNEI. The CDR3 is 19 amino acids. The DNA of the CDR3 is TGTGCCAGCAGTGTGACGGGACAGGGATTTGTTTGGAGCAATCAGCCCCAGCATTTT. This sequence encodes CASSVTGQGFVWSNQPQHF.

This chain uses TRBV27 with TRBJ1-5; 8 bases line up with TRBD1. The CDR3 totals 15 residues. V gave up 6 bases and J gave up 6 bases; unmatched junction bases: 10. CDR1 and CDR2 from the germline V gene are MNHEY and SMNVEV (reference sequence). CDR3 sequence: CASRPRTGMGQPQHF. CDR3 nucleotides: TGTGCCAGCAGACCAAGGACAGGGATGGGTCAGCCCCAGCATTTT.

The V gene is TRBV19, the J gene TRBJ1-5; D is possibly TRBD1 (6 bases). V was shortened by 3 bases and J by 1 base, with 22 bases between the two germline ends. The CDR3 has 19 residues. CDR1 is LNHDA, CDR2 SQIVND, per germline (reference sequence). The CDR3 loop is CASSMGGREVVASNQPQHF. As DNA, the CDR3 is TGTGCCAGTAGTATGGGGGGCAGGGAAGTTGTGGCAAGCAATCAGCCCCAGCATTTT.

The sample holds one count of this clone. The chain links TRBV2 to TRBJ2-1; no firm D call. Trimming cost V 7 bases and J 0 bases, with 16 bases left between them. CDR3 length equals 16 residues. Germline V gives CDR1 SNHLY, CDR2 FYNNEI. CDR3 sequence reads: CASITTTQSSYNEQFF. The CDR3 nucleotides are TGTGCCAGCATTACCACGACTCAAAGCTCCTACAATGAGCAGTTCTTC.

The chain uses TRBV4-2 and TRBJ2-1; TRBD1 or TRBD2 may be the D gene (5 bases each). This CDR3 is built from 16 residues. Per the germline V gene, CDR1 is LGHNA and CDR2 is YNFKEQ. The V and J ends lost 2 bases and 4 bases respectively, with 15 bases between them. CDR3 DNA: TGTGCCAGCAGCCAAAAGAGGGGCCAGGATTACAATGAGCAGTTCTTC. Translation gives CASSQKRGQDYNEQFF.

The V and J genes are TRBV6-5 and TRBJ1-4; the D is unclear. This CDR3 is 15 amino acids long. CDR1 is MNHEY and CDR2 is SVGAGI in the germline V gene. V was clipped by 2 bases and J by 0 bases, with 7 bases between them. The CDR3 region has the DNA TGTGCCAGCAGTTACGATTCAGCAACTAATGAAAAACTGTTTTTT. Protein: CASSYDSATNEKLFF.

This clone appeared once. J is TRBJ1-2 and V is TRBV6-4, with 10 nucleotides matching TRBD1. The germline V gene has CDR1 MRHNA and CDR2 SNTAGT. The ends lost 5 bases at V and 3 bases at J; junction bases unmatched: 6. This CDR3 comprises 15 residues. CDR3 DNA sequence: TGTGCCAGCAGTCGGGGAGGACAGGGGGACTATGGCTACACCTTC. Encoded protein: CASSRGGQGDYGYTF.

The chain carries TRBV28 and TRBJ1-1; 7 positions match TRBD1. CDR3 length equals 11 residues. Germline CDR1 is MDHEN and CDR2 is SYDVKM. V shed 10 bases and J 6 bases; nucleotides not matched to a gene: 5. This CDR3 is CATDRVSEAFF. Here the CDR3 DNA reads TGTGCCACCGACAGGGTCTCTGAAGCTTTCTTT.

The rearrangement links TRBV28 to TRBJ1-2, with D unclear. V lost 6 bases to trimming and J lost 5 bases, with 16 bases between them. Germline CDR1 and CDR2: MDHEN and SYDVKM. The CDR3 sequence is 14 residues long. The CDR3 loop reads CASSHDQVLYGYTF. CDR3 bases: TGTGCCAGCAGCCACGACCAGGTCCTATATGGCTACACCTTC.

V gene TRBV28 combines with J gene TRBJ1-6, with D perhaps TRBD1 (6 bases). Trimming took off 6 bases at V and 0 bases at J, with 9 bases between the two ends. The germline V gene encodes CDR1 MDHEN and CDR2 SYDVKM. The CDR3 is made up of 15 amino acids. The CDR3 protein is CASRYRDSYNSPLHF. Written as DNA, the CDR3 is TGTGCCAGCAGATACAGGGACTCCTATAATTCACCCCTCCACTTT.

The V gene is TRBV30, the J gene TRBJ2-7; a possible D gene is TRBD2 (7 bases). Trimming pared 2 bases from V and 6 bases from J, leaving 20 bases between. Germline-derived CDR1 and CDR2 are GTSNPN and SVGIG (reference sequence). The CDR3 spans 15 residues. CDR3 in DNA: TGTGCCTGGAGTCCGCCGGGAACAGGGAGGGCCGAGCAGTACTTC. It specifies CAWSPPGTGRAEQYF.

The gene calls are TRBV28 and TRBJ2-7; D uncertain. The CDR3 totals 12 residues. In germline, CDR1 is MDHEN, CDR2 SYDVKM. Trimming took off 6 bases at V and 4 bases at J, with 10 bases between the two ends. The CDR3 reads CASSLAPYEQYF. In DNA form, the CDR3 reads TGTGCCAGCAGCTTGGCTCCTTACGAGCAGTACTTC.

In this sample, this clone turned up once. CDR3 region: CSVEGSIRTGYGYTF. CDR3 sequence (DNA): TGCAGCGTTGAGGGTTCTATCCGGACAGGCTATGGCTACACCTTC. The chain employs TRBV29-1 and TRBJ1-2; 7 nucleotides agree with TRBD1. CDR1 and CDR2 from the germline V gene are SQVTM and ANQGSEA. This CDR3 has 15 amino acids. The V segment lost 3 bases and the J segment 4 bases; nucleotides outside the gene matches: 11.

J is TRBJ2-1 and V is TRBV6-5, with 11 nucleotides matching TRBD2. V dropped 5 bases and J dropped 9; count of bases not matched to a gene: 6. Germline V gene sequence: CDR1 MNHEY, CDR2 SVGAGI. The CDR3 runs to 14 residues. CDR3 sequence: CASSTSGRLGEQFF. The DNA for the CDR3 is TGTGCCAGCAGTACTAGCGGGAGACTCGGTGAGCAGTTCTTC.

The rearrangement links TRBV9 to TRBJ2-2; no reliable D call. Germline V gene data show CDR1 as SGDLS and CDR2 as YYNGEE. The V end lost 0 bases, the J end lost 0 bases, and 9 bases lay between the germline ends. This CDR3 has 16 residues. The CDR3 reads CASSVVGYSNTGELFF. The CDR3 DNA reads TGTGCCAGCAGCGTAGTTGGGTATTCGAACACCGGGGAGCTGTTTTTT.

The J gene is TRBJ2-1, the V gene TRBV4-3, with D maybe TRBD2 (6 bases). The germline V and J ends were trimmed by 4 bases and 8 bases, with 21 bases remaining between them. The germline V gene has CDR1 LGHNA and CDR2 YSLEER. The CDR3 loop spans 16 amino acids. The CDR3 region is CASSLGTSPLPDEQFF. The CDR3 region has the DNA TGCGCCAGCAGCCTCGGGACTTCTCCCCTGCCGGATGAGCAGTTCTTC.

In DNA, the CDR3 is TGTGCCAGCAGCGGCAGGACTAGCGGAGCCTACGAGCAGTACTTC. This translates into CASSGRTSGAYEQYF. The chain recombines TRBV7-2 with TRBJ2-7; 10 bases are a match to TRBD2. In germline, CDR1 is SGHTA, CDR2 FQGNSA. The CDR3 spans 15 residues. V trimming: 5 bases; J trimming: 2 bases; junction bases outside the gene matches: 6.

The J gene is TRBJ2-3, the V gene TRBV9, with D uncertain. The V gene's germline CDR1 is SGDLS and CDR2 YYNGEE. Trimming pared 4 bases from V and 0 bases from J, leaving 12 bases between. The CDR3 length is 15 residues. CDR3 loop: CASSHAGLSTDTQYF. The DNA of the CDR3 is TGTGCCAGCAGCCATGCCGGGCTTAGCACAGATACGCAGTATTTT.

This clone was seen just once. Other DNA variants within this sample encode the same CDR3. J is TRBJ1-4 and V is TRBV6-5, with D perhaps matching TRBD1 (5 bases). CDR3 size: 15 residues. Germline V gene data show CDR1 as MNHEY and CDR2 as SVGAGI. The V and J ends lost 2 bases and 0 bases respectively, with 7 bases between them. Here the CDR3 reads CASSYGGATNEKLFF. CDR3 nucleotides: TGTGCCAGCAGTTACGGAGGGGCAACTAATGAAAAACTGTTTTTT.

This sequence joins TRBV19 and TRBJ2-7; 9 bases align to TRBD1. Looked up from germline, CDR1 is LNHDA and CDR2 is SQIVND (reference sequence). V dropped 7 bases and J dropped 6; count of bases not matched to a gene: 13. This CDR3 is built from 15 residues. The CDR3 region is CASTPGGQGDSEQYF. The DNA for the CDR3 is TGTGCCAGTACCCCCGGGGGACAGGGTGACAGCGAGCAGTACTTC.

V is TRBV5-6 and J is TRBJ1-5; no reliable D call. The CDR3 extends over 18 amino acids. Germline V CDR1 and CDR2: SGHDT, YYEEEE. V shed 4 bases and J shed 0 bases, with 20 bases lying between them. CDR3 sequence: CASSGDKKSGSSNQPQHF. The CDR3 DNA sequence: TGTGCCAGCAGCGGCGACAAAAAATCGGGGAGTAGCAATCAGCCCCAGCATTTT.